Following are 27 T cell receptor beta chains from one sample sequenced in a study of T cells in Graves' hyperthyroidism and ophthalmopathy. The TCR beta CDR3 regions underwent amplification using RNA transcripts as the source. First-round RT-PCR of the TCR CDR3 relied on the HTBI primer set. TCRdb re-derived calls from the multiplex PCR reads in MiXCR, one entry per CDR3 protein. The sample consists of about 720,000 distinct CDR3 sequences, about a sixth of them appearing once. Sequenced input: blood. These receptors were obtained from a man between 18 and 29 years old with Graves' hyperthyroidism.

This chain uses TRBV5-1 with TRBJ2-3, with 7 bases fitting TRBD2. The V segment lost 4 bases and the J segment 0 bases; nucleotides outside the gene matches: 11. CDR3 length: 17 residues. Looked up from germline, CDR1 is SGHRS and CDR2 is YFSETQ. CDR3 in DNA: TGCGCCAGCAGCCTCGCTACCGGGACTACGAGCACAGATACGCAGTATTTT. Its translation: CASSLATGTTSTDTQYF.

The chain joins TRBV11-3 to TRBJ2-2, with D possibly matching TRBD2 (6 bases). The CDR3 is 14 residues long. Germline V CDR1 and CDR2: SGHNT, YENEEA. Trimming cost V 7 bases and J 3 bases, with 12 bases left between them. Written as DNA, the CDR3 is TGTGCCAGCACCTCGTCGGGGGACACCGGGGAGCTGTTTTTT. Translating it yields CASTSSGDTGELFF.

This chain connects TRBV29-1 to TRBJ2-1; TRBD2 aligns across 7 bases. Per germline, CDR1 SQVTM and CDR2 ANQGSEA. The CDR3 consists of 12 residues. CDR3 nucleotides: TGCAGGGTAGTGGGAGGGAGGAATGAGCAGTTCTTC. It encodes CRVVGGRNEQFF.

The rearrangement uses TRBV11-2 and TRBJ2-2; weak D call: TRBD1 (5 bases). This CDR3 region has 13 residues. The V end lost 5 bases, the J end lost 5 bases, and 9 bases lay between the germline ends. Germline V lookup: CDR1 SGHAT, CDR2 FQNNGV. CDR3: CASSRKGTGELFF. In DNA, the CDR3 is TGTGCCAGCAGCCGAAAGGGGACCGGGGAGCTGTTTTTT.

This chain links TRBV6-5 with TRBJ2-5; 7 positions agree with TRBD2. The J segment lost 4 bases and the V segment lost 2 bases, leaving 13 bases of the junction unmatched. CDR3 length: 17 amino acids. Germline assignment: CDR1 MNHEY and CDR2 SVGAGI. For the CDR3, the DNA is TGTGCCAGCAGTTACCCCAGAATAGCAGGGAGGGCAGAGACCCAGTACTTC. This codes for CASSYPRIAGRAETQYF.

This clonotype was seen a few times. CDR3 residues: CASSLVPGGAYEQYF. CDR3 DNA sequence: TGTGCCAGCAGCTTGGTGCCAGGGGGAGCCTACGAGCAGTACTTC. The chain has TRBV5-5 and TRBJ2-7; 7 bases are a match to TRBD1. CDR1 is SGHKS and CDR2 is YYEKEE in the germline V gene (reference sequence). Trimming took 0 bases from V and 2 from J; bases not matched to a gene: 5. The CDR3 totals 15 residues. Full variable domain (remainder filled in from reference TRBV5-5 and TRBJ2-7): DAGVTQSPTHLIKTRGQQVTLRCSPISGHKSVSWYQQVLGQGPQFIFQYYEKEERGRGNFPDRFSARQFPNYSSELNVNALLLGDSALYLCASSLVPGGAYEQYFGPGTRLTVT.

There are a few counts of this clonotype. The rearrangement joins TRBV20-1 to TRBJ1-2; no definite D call. The ends were cut back, 4 bases at V and 5 bases at J, with 14 bases in the middle. The CDR3 loop spans 13 amino acids. Germline V gene sequence: CDR1 DFQATT, CDR2 SNEGSKA (reference sequence). Here the CDR3 DNA reads TGCAGTGCTACCCCGCGCCGTGGGTATGGCTACACCTTC. Protein: CSATPRRGYGYTF.

At least ten counts were recorded for this clonotype. This sequence joins TRBV28 and TRBJ2-1; a possible D gene is TRBD2 (6 bases). V was cut by 5 bases and J by 4 bases, with 9 bases left in between. The CDR3 totals 13 residues. Germline CDR1 reads MDHEN; CDR2 reads SYDVKM. The CDR3 coding sequence is TGTGCCAGCAGTCCGGGGGATTACAATGAGCAGTTCTTC. Its translation is CASSPGDYNEQFF.

The V and J genes are TRBV24-1 and TRBJ1-5; D unresolved. The length of the CDR3 is 14 residues. Trimming cost V 9 bases and J 0 bases, with 11 bases left between them. Per the germline V gene, CDR1 is KGHDR and CDR2 is SFDVKD. CDR3 sequence (DNA): TGTGCCACCGCAAGTCCTTATAGCAATCAGCCCCAGCATTTT. Translating gives CATASPYSNQPQHF.

This clonotype appeared many times. This chain links TRBV10-3 with TRBJ1-5, with 9 bases matching TRBD1. Germline V lookup: CDR1 ENHRY, CDR2 SYGVKD. There are 16 residues in the CDR3. V shed 3 bases, J shed 5 bases, and the junction held 8 bases outside the gene matches. The CDR3 loop is CAISEVRTGADQPQHF. The CDR3 nucleotides read TGTGCCATCAGTGAAGTTAGGACAGGGGCTGATCAGCCCCAGCATTTT.

This clonotype showed up many times. This chain uses TRBV3-1 with TRBJ2-5, with D perhaps TRBD2 (5 bases). Germline assignment: CDR1 LGHDT and CDR2 YNNKEL (reference sequence). The V end lost 4 bases, the J end lost 5 bases, and 14 bases lay between the germline ends. The CDR3 is made up of 14 amino acids. CDR3 loop: CASSRGLRGETQYF. CDR3 bases: TGTGCCAGCAGCCGCGGTTTGAGAGGGGAGACCCAGTACTTC.

The chain couples TRBV9 to TRBJ2-7; 10 bases align to TRBD1. CDR1 and CDR2 (germline): SGDLS, YYNGEE. V was clipped by 0 bases and J by 5 bases; unmatched bases: 5. This CDR3 contains 15 residues. The CDR3 DNA reads TGTGCCAGCAGCGTAGCGGACAGGGGGGCGCACGAGCAGTACTTC. As protein: CASSVADRGAHEQYF.

The J gene is TRBJ1-1, the V gene TRBV7-2, with 8 bases identical to TRBD1. V trimming: 4 bases; J trimming: 6 bases; junction bases outside the gene matches: 7. The CDR3 extends over 14 amino acids. CDR1 is SGHTA, CDR2 FQGNSA, per germline. The CDR3 DNA reads TGTGCCAGCAGCTCGCGGACAGGGAGGGCTGAAGCTTTCTTT. Translation: CASSSRTGRAEAFF.

This clonotype has at least ten counts. This rearrangement joins TRBV18 to TRBJ1-2; D is ambiguous. This CDR3 has 14 residues. Germline CDR1 and CDR2: KGHSH and LQKENI. V gave up 1 base and J gave up 8 bases, with 14 bases separating them. CDR3 in amino acids: CASSPLDQREGYTF. CDR3 DNA: TGTGCCAGCTCACCACTAGACCAAAGAGAAGGCTACACCTTC.

This clonotype came up a few times. The chain combines TRBV5-1 with TRBJ2-1, with unresolved D. Germline values: CDR1 SGHRS, CDR2 YFSETQ. Trimming removed 0 bases at V and 9 bases at J, with 10 bases between. The CDR3 runs to 13 residues. The CDR3 region has the DNA TGCGCCAGCAGCTTGGTCCAGCTCTCTGAGCAGTTCTTC. It encodes CASSLVQLSEQFF.

This clonotype showed up just a few times. The chain joins TRBV9 to TRBJ2-7, with no clear D. The V end was cut by 7 bases, the J end by 0 bases, with 26 bases between. This CDR3 comprises 18 residues. In germline, CDR1 is SGDLS, CDR2 YYNGEE. In DNA, the CDR3 is TGTGCCAGCTTACAACGGGCTCTCTACAACCCCTGCTCCTACGAGCAGTACTTC. Protein product: CASLQRALYNPCSYEQYF. Looking up the rest from reference TRBV9 and TRBJ2-7 gives the full variable domain: DSGVTQTPKHLITATGQRVTLRCSPRSGDLSVYWYQQSLDQGLQFLIQYYNGEERAKGNILERFSAQQFPDLHSELNLSSLELGDSALYFCASLQRALYNPCSYEQYFGPGTRLTVT.

This clonotype showed up just a few times. The rearrangement links TRBV7-2 to TRBJ2-7; D call uncertain. CDR3 size: 13 residues. Germline V gene data show CDR1 as SGHTA and CDR2 as FQGNSA. V was cut by 5 bases and J by 2 bases, with 10 bases left in between. The CDR3 protein is CASSQALPYEQYF. DNA for the CDR3: TGTGCCAGCAGCCAGGCCCTCCCCTACGAGCAGTACTTC.

There are a few counts of this clonotype. One junction end does not reproduce the germline sequence, and a read error may be involved. CDR3 nucleotides: TGTGCCAGCACCGTAGACCCGTGGGGCACTGAAGCTTTCTTT. Translation: CASTVDPWGTEAFF. The genes are TRBV9 and TRBJ1-1, with D unresolved. This CDR3 is built from 14 residues. CDR1 and CDR2 (germline): SGDLS, YYNGEE. Using reference TRBV9 and TRBJ1-1 for the parts outside the CDR3, the full variable domain is DSGVTQTPKHLITATGQRVTLRCSPRSGDLSVYWYQQSLDQGLQFLIQYYNGEERAKGNILERFSAQQFPDLHSELNLSSLELGDSALYFCASTVDPWGTEAFFGQGTRLTVV.

This clonotype was seen once. This chain uses TRBV10-3 with TRBJ2-5; D is ambiguous. The CDR3 is 16 residues long. V shed 2 bases and J shed 4 bases, with 17 bases lying between them. Germline CDR1 and CDR2: ENHRY and SYGVKD. As DNA, the CDR3 is TGTGCCATCAGTGAGGGCGATACTCCAGGTCGAGAGACCCAGTACTTC. Encoded protein: CAISEGDTPGRETQYF.

This clonotype has at least ten counts. The chain combines TRBV20-1 with TRBJ1-2; a possible D gene is TRBD1 (5 bases). The CDR3 contains 12 residues. Germline V CDR1 and CDR2: DFQATT, SNEGSKA (reference sequence). The ends were cut back, 3 bases at V and 6 bases at J, with 11 bases in the middle. The CDR3 sequence is CSASQGRDGYTF. CDR3 coding DNA: TGCAGTGCTAGCCAGGGACGGGATGGCTACACCTTC.

This clonotype was observed a handful of times. J is TRBJ2-7 and V is TRBV5-1; 7 nucleotides line up with TRBD1. V shed 0 bases, J shed 5 bases, and the junction held 8 bases outside the gene matches. CDR1 and CDR2 from the germline V gene are SGHRS and YFSETQ. This CDR3 spans 15 amino acids. The CDR3 DNA follows: TGCGCCAGCAGCTTGGTGGGCAGGGGGTTGAACGAGCAGTACTTC. Its translation: CASSLVGRGLNEQYF.

This clonotype was seen repeatedly, ten times or more. The chain combines TRBV13 with TRBJ2-1, with D perhaps matching TRBD1 (5 bases). CDR1 is PRHDT and CDR2 is FYEKMQ in the germline V gene (reference sequence). With 0 bases removed from V and 13 bases from J, the gap between germline ends came to 7 bases. This CDR3 is 11 amino acids long. In DNA, the CDR3 is TGTGCCAGCAGCTTAGGGACAGCCCAGTTCTTC. Its protein product is CASSLGTAQFF.

The rearrangement uses TRBV19 and TRBJ1-1; the D is unclear. Germline CDR1 reads LNHDA; CDR2 reads SQIVND (reference sequence). The CDR3 runs to 14 residues. V shed 7 bases and J shed 6 bases, with 18 bases lying between them. The chain's CDR3 is CASTRSQVSAEAFF. The CDR3 nucleotides are TGTGCCAGTACCCGATCACAAGTTTCCGCTGAAGCTTTCTTT.

This clonotype was observed a handful of times. One end of the junction varies from germline; a read error may be responsible. The chain links TRBV6-1 to TRBJ2-1, with D possibly matching TRBD2 (6 bases). The CDR3 covers 15 residues. CDR1 is MNHNS and CDR2 is SASEGT in the germline V gene. The CDR3 nucleotides are TGTTCCAGCACCTCCTTCGGGGAGGCGTCCAATGAGCAGTTCTTC. Encoded protein: CSSTSFGEASNEQFF.

The rearrangement links TRBV29-1 to TRBJ2-5; D uncertain. There are 11 residues in the CDR3. Trimming took 6 bases from V and 7 from J, leaving 12 bases between them. In germline, CDR1 is SQVTM, CDR2 ANQGSEA. CDR3 amino acids: CSVPSYRTQYF. In DNA form, the CDR3 reads TGCAGCGTCCCAAGCTATAGGACCCAGTACTTC.

This clonotype was detected only a few times. The V call is TRBV19, the J call TRBJ2-1; no definite D call. The germline V gene has CDR1 LNHDA and CDR2 SQIVND (reference sequence). The V and J ends lost 5 bases and 9 bases respectively, with 14 bases between them. The CDR3 has 13 residues. The CDR3 coding sequence is TGTGCCAGTAGTGGCGGAGCGAATAGTGAGCAGTTCTTC. Translation: CASSGGANSEQFF.

This clonotype was observed at least ten times. The rearrangement uses TRBV7-8 and TRBJ2-7; D remains unclear. The CDR3 totals 14 residues. Trimming removed 5 bases from V and 4 bases from J, with 15 bases in between. Germline assignment: CDR1 SGHVS and CDR2 FQNEAQ. The CDR3 loop reads CASSLTDGPYEQYF. Written as DNA, the CDR3 is TGTGCCAGCAGCCTCACGGACGGACCGTACGAGCAGTACTTC.